This is a list of T cell receptor beta chains from one sample in a study of OX40 agonist ivuxolimab in advanced cancers. Only in-frame clones appear in the TCRdb table, and some are missing; sequencing was by immunoSEQ multiplex PCR. The sample lists about 70,000 clones; about four fifths were seen once. This specimen consisted of CD4+ or CD8+ T cells sorted from blood, obtained in a trial of the OX40 agonist ivuxolimab. The receptors shown here come from an adult with an advanced solid tumor such as melanoma, head and neck, liver or kidney cancer. The CDR3 runs from the conserved cysteine through the conserved F or W. The D gene is left open where the match is weak. The size field is filled for only some rows; it gives once, few, many or a size class.

j_gene,abundance,v_gene,d_gene,CDR3aa,CDR3nt
TRBJ1-3,NA,TRBV6-5,TRBD1,CAAGQGTGNTIYF,TGTGCCGCGGGACAGGGTACTGGAAACACCATATATTTT
TRBJ2-3,NA,TRBV19,TRBD2,CASSIRLAGYTDTQYF,TGTGCCAGTAGTATTCGTCTAGCGGGGTACACAGATACGCAGTATTTT
TRBJ2-5,NA,TRBV25-1,TRBD2,CASSDPPGTSGEETQYF,TGTGCCAGCAGTGATCCCCCGGGAACTAGCGGGGAAGAGACCCAGTACTTC
TRBJ2-7,NA,TRBV27,NA,CASSIRDGNYEQYF,TGTGCCAGCAGTATCCGGGACGGGAACTACGAGCAGTACTTC
TRBJ2-5,NA,TRBV7-9,NA,CASSLATLRLETQYF,TGTGCCAGCAGCTTGGCAACGTTACGTCTAGAGACCCAGTACTTC
TRBJ1-5,NA,TRBV5-4,TRBD1,CASSLQGVSNQPQHF,TGTGCCAGCAGCTTACAGGGGGTTTCCAATCAGCCCCAGCATTTT
TRBJ2-5,NA,TRBV7-6,NA,CASSLAGSYQETQYF,TGTGCCAGCAGCTTAGCGGGGTCGTACCAAGAGACCCAGTACTTC
TRBJ2-1,NA,TRBV5-1,TRBD1,CASSPGQGGFYEQFF,TGCGCCAGCAGCCCCGGACAGGGGGGGTTTTATGAGCAGTTCTTC
TRBJ2-7,NA,TRBV6-1,TRBD2,CASSLSGGGYEQYF,TGTGCCAGCAGTCTTAGCGGGGGGGGGTACGAGCAGTACTTC
TRBJ1-2,few,TRBV6-6,TRBD1,CASSHTTGPGYGYTF,TGTGCCAGCAGTCACACGACAGGGCCGGGCTATGGCTACACCTTC